This T cell receptor beta chain was sequenced in a study of shared clonotypes between healthy human individuals (dated by TCRdb to 2019 to 2021). Describing the broader study: Two women and a few men aged 18 to 49 years were included in the cohort. For each donor, CD4 naive and CD4 memory were each given three plates, CD8 naive was given two plates, and CD8 memory was given one plate. Blood TCR repertoires of roughly five healthy adults were deeply sequenced to estimate repertoire size and the extent of clonotype sharing between individuals. Libraries were prepared and TCR repertoires were sequenced by different laboratories using diverse techniques, in order to increase sequencing depth and limit assay-specific biases. Per donor, leukapheresis produced somewhere between about 0.94 and 8.9 billion PBMCs.

To note about this clone: The antigen it binds to is not known. No much larger clone exists at a distance of one base, and base qualities are not known.

TCR CDR3 regions were amplified from genomic DNA by multiplex PCR using the deep immunoSEQ assay. Genomic DNA extracted from each cell subset was distributed evenly over all wells of several immunoSEQ 96-well plates, and each plate served as one replicate. Each replicate PCR for sorted subsets received approximately 220 ng genomic DNA, equal to about 30,000 T cell genomes. Purified libraries were measured with a Qubit 3.0 fluorometer, size-checked on a Bioanalyzer 2100, and measured again with the KAPA Library Quantification kit. Every immunoSEQ 96-well plate was sequenced on a dedicated single-read 150-cycle Illumina NextSeq 550 flow cell. The original methods were these. Because the immunoSEQ output included only junctional sequences and no quality scores, the filtering could not be the same as the filtering used for full-length reads. To assign V/J genes and CDR3, sequences were annotated against IMGT germline references using PyIR, a Python wrapper for IgBLAST v1.9. Reads with weak V/J assignments (E-value above 1e-6), missing CDR3, stop codons, out-of-frame junctions, or ambiguous translated residues were removed. A V3J clonotype was defined by an identical inferred V gene, J gene, and CDR3 amino acid sequence. Percentage overlap between repertoires was calculated by dividing the number of shared unique clonotypes by the size of the smaller repertoire. Repertoire richness was assessed with RTK rarefaction, the Chao1 estimator, and Recon v2.1 estimates of unobserved clonotypes. OLGA was used to compute generation probabilities for all TCRbeta clonotypes that the gDNA method yielded from four donors. TCRdb obtained this table from immuneACCESS and retained in-frame rearrangements with V and J assigned. These tables miss some clones; where compared with another copy, unresolved V genes account for less than half of the shortfall, and the remainder is unexplained. The V and J calls and clone size were taken over from that table, and D and trimming were inferred from the DNA. The sample table shows 950,000 to 1,100,000 clones, and roughly 70% are seen once. Over 1.3% of the sample comes from the top ten.

The donors were healthy, HIV-negative adults with no recently reported acute infections or vaccinations. Every donor was a Caucasian adult living in Nashville, Tennessee, USA. CD4+ T cells were enriched through magnetic negative selection, after which naive cells were positively selected on CD45RA and the remaining negative fraction served as the memory subset. Blood was obtained by leukapheresis, after which PBMCs were separated by Ficoll-Histopaque density gradient centrifugation and cryopreserved in liquid nitrogen vapor phase. Purity and quantity of every magnetically sorted T cell population were checked by analytical flow cytometry. Genomic DNA was isolated from every sorted fraction and measured by UV absorbance on a Nanodrop 2000c. Paper-wide results and their limitations: Rarefaction of sorted-subset datasets indicated incomplete sequencing despite the large sequencing depth. About 4.5% of naive CD4, 3.5% of naive CD8, around 2.3% of memory CD4, and around 0.42% of memory CD8 clonotypes were shared across several donors. Compared with non-shared clonotypes, clonotypes shared by all four sorted-subset donors had higher generation probabilities. The small number of donors limited the genetic and exposure-history diversity represented. Larger estimated clonotype richness was generally found for naive subsets than for memory subsets. Sampling was restricted to blood, and TCR repertoires in tissue are likely to differ from TCR repertoires in blood. Pairwise subsampling indicated that sequencing depth was expected to affect the degree of clonotype sharing among donors.

The sequence was collected from a man younger than 30 in good health. The sequencing input was memory CD4+ T cells sorted from blood. The meaning of the sample's cell subset or site label: CD45RA-negative fraction.

The CDR3 reads CASSLGQGGRGDIQYF. At the DNA level, the sequence is TGCGCCAGCAGCTTGGGACAGGGAGGCCGGGGGGACATTCAGTACTTC. The sequence joins TRBV5-1 to TRBJ2-4, with the D assignment possibly TRBD1 or TRBD2, given 7 matching bases for each. The CDR3 has 16 amino acids, counting the end cysteine and phenylalanine. Only the CDR3 portion is preserved as DNA: 48 bases, with reading frame beginning at the first base. The germline V gene gives CDR1 as SGHRS and CDR2 as YFSETQ. V is reduced by 0 bases and J by 8 bases, leaving a spacing of 18 bases between them.